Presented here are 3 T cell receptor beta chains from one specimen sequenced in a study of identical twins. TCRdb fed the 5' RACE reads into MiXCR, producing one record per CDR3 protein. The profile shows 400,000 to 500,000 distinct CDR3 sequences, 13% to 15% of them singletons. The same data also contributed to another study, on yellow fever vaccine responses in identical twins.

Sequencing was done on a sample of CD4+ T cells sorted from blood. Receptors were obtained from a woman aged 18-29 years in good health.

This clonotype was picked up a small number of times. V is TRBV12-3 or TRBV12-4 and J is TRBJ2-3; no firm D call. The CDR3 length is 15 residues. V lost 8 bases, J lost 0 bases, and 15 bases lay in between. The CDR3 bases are TGTGCCAGCTTACCTACGGCTCAAAGCACAGATACGCAGTATTTT. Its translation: CASLPTAQSTDTQYF.

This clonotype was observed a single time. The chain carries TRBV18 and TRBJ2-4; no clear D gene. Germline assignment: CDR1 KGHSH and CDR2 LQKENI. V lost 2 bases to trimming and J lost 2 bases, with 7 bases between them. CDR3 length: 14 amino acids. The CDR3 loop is CASSPGSTKNIQYF. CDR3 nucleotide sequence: TGTGCCAGCTCACCAGGTAGCACCAAAAACATTCAGTACTTC.

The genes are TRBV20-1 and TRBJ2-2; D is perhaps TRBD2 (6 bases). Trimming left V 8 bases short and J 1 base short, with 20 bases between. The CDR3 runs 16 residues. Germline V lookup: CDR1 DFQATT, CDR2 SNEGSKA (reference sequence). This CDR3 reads CSSKLAGRKNTGELFF. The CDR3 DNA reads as TGCAGTTCAAAACTAGCCGGGAGAAAGAACACCGGGGAGCTGTTTTTT.